The source of this T cell receptor beta chain is a study of Graves' ophthalmopathy and Graves' hyperthyroidism. The study, taken as a whole, reports: Clonotypes were expanded in thyroid at above 0.001 frequency, and most also appeared in blood. In predicting ophthalmopathy progression, the model reached 70% to 71% sensitivity and 72% to 80% specificity. A classifier, a 13-signature model, separated ophthalmopathy from stable hyperthyroidism with more than 85% sensitivity and approximately 80% specificity.

Note on this clonotype: The antigen remains unidentified.

As the template, RNA transcripts were used to amplify TCR beta CDR3 regions. Investigators did first-round RT-PCR with HTBI primers, then second-round multiplex PCR. TCRdb fed the multiplex PCR reads into MiXCR, producing one record per CDR3 protein. Of approximately 210,000 distinct CDR3 sequences listed, around 30% are singletons. Germline CDR1 is SGHAT and CDR2 is FQNNGV. Between the trimmed V and J ends, which lost 7 bases and 4 bases, there was a span of 7 bases. This CDR3 is built from 11 residues. The V call is TRBV11-2, the J call TRBJ1-1; no firm D call. Sequenced: peripheral blood. The clonotype comes from a man aged 50 or older with Graves' ophthalmopathy. CDR3 amino acids: CASTSATEAFF. The CDR3 DNA is TGTGCCAGCACCTCGGCCACTGAAGCTTTCTTT.